These T cell receptor beta chains were read from a single sample in a study of STAT5B mutations in CD4+ large granular lymphocyte leukemia. The repertoire was sequenced with immunoSEQ multiplex PCR; TCRdb's copy has only in-frame clones and lacks some. The repertoire holds 30,000 to 40,000 clones, approximately 88% seen once, with roughly 0.98% in the top ten. Sequencing was performed on CD4+ T cells from blood buffy coats. The source is a human donor in good health. The CDR3 runs from the conserved cysteine through the conserved F or W. Fields, in order: D gene, J gene, clone size, V gene, CDR3 protein, CDR3 DNA. The D gene is left open where the match is weak. Clone size is given for some rows only: seen once, a few or many times, or a class if the clone is expanded.

d_gene: TRBD1; j_gene: TRBJ2-2; abundance: -; v_gene: TRBV7-6; CDR3aa: CATPSREGQGITGELFF; CDR3nt: TGTGCCACGCCCTCCCGAGAGGGACAGGGTATCACCGGGGAGCTGTTTTTT
d_gene: TRBD2; j_gene: TRBJ2-5; abundance: -; v_gene: TRBV27; CDR3aa: CASSLRAGGETQYF; CDR3nt: TGTGCCAGCAGTTTGCGAGCGGGAGGGGAGACCCAGTACTTC
d_gene: TRBD1; j_gene: TRBJ2-7; abundance: -; v_gene: TRBV7-2; CDR3aa: CASSRRTGTGDEQYF; CDR3nt: TGTGCCAGCAGCCGCCGAACCGGGACAGGGGACGAGCAGTACTTC
d_gene: -; j_gene: TRBJ1-1; abundance: few; v_gene: TRBV10-1; CDR3aa: CASPNQPRTGKEAFF; CDR3nt: TGCGCCAGCCCCAACCAACCGCGGACTGGAAAAGAAGCTTTCTTT
d_gene: -; j_gene: TRBJ2-3; abundance: -; v_gene: TRBV4-3; CDR3aa: CASSQEYGDLRRMYF; CDR3nt: TGCGCCAGCAGCCAAGAATATGGAGATCTCCGGCGGATGTATTTT
d_gene: -; j_gene: TRBJ2-3; abundance: -; v_gene: TRBV5-1; CDR3aa: CASSLVQKGSLGTDTQYF; CDR3nt: TGCGCCAGCAGCTTGGTGCAGAAGGGATCTCTTGGCACAGATACGCAGTATTTT
d_gene: TRBD1; j_gene: TRBJ2-7; abundance: -; v_gene: TRBV19; CDR3aa: CASGQGVYEQYF; CDR3nt: TGTGCCAGCGGACAGGGTGTATACGAGCAGTACTTC
d_gene: TRBD2; j_gene: TRBJ2-2; abundance: -; v_gene: TRBV5-1; CDR3aa: CASSVDSRGGSTGELFF; CDR3nt: TGCGCCAGCAGCGTGGACAGCCGGGGGGGCAGCACCGGGGAGCTGTTTTTT
d_gene: -; j_gene: TRBJ2-1; abundance: once; v_gene: TRBV27; CDR3aa: CASSLKEGYEQFF; CDR3nt: TGTGCCAGCAGTTTGAAGGAAGGCTATGAGCAGTTCTTC
d_gene: -; j_gene: TRBJ2-7; abundance: -; v_gene: TRBV7-2; CDR3aa: CASSWTGTLSYEQYF; CDR3nt: TGTGCCAGCAGTTGGACCGGGACACTCTCGTACGAGCAGTACTTC
d_gene: -; j_gene: TRBJ1-4; abundance: -; v_gene: TRBV5-1; CDR3aa: CASSLARAANEKLFF; CDR3nt: TGCGCCAGCAGCTTGGCCAGGGCAGCTAATGAAAAACTGTTTTTT
d_gene: -; j_gene: TRBJ2-2; abundance: -; v_gene: TRBV11-3; CDR3aa: CASSYSRRGLQLNTGELFF; CDR3nt: TGTGCCAGCAGCTACTCCCGGAGAGGTCTTCAACTGAACACCGGGGAGCTGTTTTTT
d_gene: TRBD1; j_gene: TRBJ2-6; abundance: -; v_gene: TRBV11-2; CDR3aa: CASNDRGLSGANVLTF; CDR3nt: TGTGCCAGCAACGACAGGGGGCTCTCTGGGGCCAACGTCCTGACTTTC
d_gene: -; j_gene: TRBJ2-2; abundance: few; v_gene: TRBV20-1; CDR3aa: CSARDFGELFF; CDR3nt: TGCAGTGCTCGGGACTTCGGGGAGCTGTTTTTT
d_gene: -; j_gene: TRBJ2-7; abundance: -; v_gene: TRBV5-1; CDR3aa: CASSLQPRDPEYEQYF; CDR3nt: TGCGCCAGCAGCTTGCAGCCGAGGGACCCAGAGTACGAGCAGTACTTC
d_gene: -; j_gene: TRBJ1-3; abundance: -; v_gene: TRBV7-9; CDR3aa: CASSFRVAGNTIYF; CDR3nt: TGTGCCAGCAGCTTCAGGGTAGCCGGAAACACCATATATTTT
d_gene: -; j_gene: TRBJ1-2; abundance: -; v_gene: TRBV6-5; CDR3aa: CASRTIYSGGYTF; CDR3nt: TGTGCCAGCAGGACCATTTACAGTGGCGGCTACACCTTC
d_gene: -; j_gene: TRBJ1-1; abundance: -; v_gene: TRBV7-3; CDR3aa: CASSFRATNTEAFF; CDR3nt: TGTGCCAGCAGCTTTCGGGCCACAAACACTGAAGCTTTCTTT
d_gene: TRBD1; j_gene: TRBJ2-7; abundance: -; v_gene: TRBV7-6; CDR3aa: CASSFSGTGAYEQYF; CDR3nt: TGTGCCAGCAGTTTCTCCGGGACAGGGGCCTACGAGCAGTACTTC
d_gene: -; j_gene: TRBJ1-2; abundance: -; v_gene: TRBV6-5; CDR3aa: CASTTNNYGYTF; CDR3nt: TGTGCCAGCACGACAAATAACTATGGCTACACCTTC
d_gene: -; j_gene: TRBJ1-2; abundance: -; v_gene: TRBV6-6; CDR3aa: CASRRAYGYTF; CDR3nt: TGTGCCAGCAGACGGGCCTATGGCTACACCTTC
d_gene: -; j_gene: TRBJ1-4; abundance: -; v_gene: TRBV7-9; CDR3aa: CASSLSGLREKLFF; CDR3nt: TGTGCCAGCAGCTTATCGGGTTTGCGCGAAAAACTGTTTTTT
d_gene: -; j_gene: TRBJ2-6; abundance: -; v_gene: TRBV7-7; CDR3aa: CASSYRSSGANVLTF; CDR3nt: TGTGCTAGCAGCTACCGCTCCTCTGGGGCCAACGTCCTGACTTTC
d_gene: TRBD2; j_gene: TRBJ2-7; abundance: -; v_gene: TRBV5-4; CDR3aa: CASRREGRSYEQYF; CDR3nt: TGTGCCAGTCGGCGGGAGGGCCGTTCCTACGAGCAGTACTTC
d_gene: TRBD1; j_gene: TRBJ2-3; abundance: -; v_gene: TRBV7-9; CDR3aa: CASTLSYQGVSGTDTQYF; CDR3nt: TGTGCCAGCACCCTTTCATACCAGGGGGTGAGTGGCACAGATACGCAGTATTTT
d_gene: TRBD1; j_gene: TRBJ2-5; abundance: -; v_gene: TRBV4-3; CDR3aa: CASSHTGTAEETQYF; CDR3nt: TGCGCCAGCAGCCATACCGGGACAGCCGAAGAGACCCAGTACTTC
d_gene: -; j_gene: TRBJ2-2; abundance: -; v_gene: TRBV11-2; CDR3aa: CASSFRDTGELFF; CDR3nt: TGTGCCAGCAGCTTCAGGGACACCGGGGAGCTGTTTTTT
d_gene: -; j_gene: TRBJ2-1; abundance: -; v_gene: TRBV7-9; CDR3aa: CASSLIRQFHNEQFF; CDR3nt: TGTGCCAGCAGCTTAATAAGACAGTTCCACAATGAGCAGTTCTTC
d_gene: -; j_gene: TRBJ2-2; abundance: -; v_gene: TRBV11-2; CDR3aa: CASGEQLAGELFF; CDR3nt: TGTGCCAGCGGCGAGCAGCTGGCCGGGGAGCTGTTTTTT
d_gene: -; j_gene: TRBJ1-1; abundance: -; v_gene: TRBV6-5; CDR3aa: CASRTTRSTAFF; CDR3nt: TGTGCCAGCAGAACAACCCGGAGCACGGCTTTCTTT
d_gene: -; j_gene: TRBJ1-3; abundance: -; v_gene: TRBV6-5; CDR3aa: CASYRGGSGNTIYF; CDR3nt: TGTGCCAGCTATAGGGGGGGGTCTGGAAACACCATATATTTT
d_gene: TRBD2; j_gene: TRBJ2-7; abundance: -; v_gene: TRBV11-2; CDR3aa: CASSLSGRADEQYF; CDR3nt: TGTGCCAGCAGCCTTAGCGGGAGGGCCGACGAGCAGTACTTC
d_gene: TRBD2; j_gene: TRBJ2-7; abundance: -; v_gene: TRBV4-1; CDR3aa: CASSQTGTSSYEQYF; CDR3nt: TGCGCCAGCAGCCAGACCGGGACTAGTTCCTACGAGCAGTACTTC
d_gene: -; j_gene: TRBJ1-1; abundance: -; v_gene: TRBV2; CDR3aa: CASTDSGSEAFF; CDR3nt: TGTGCCAGCACCGACTCAGGGTCGGAAGCTTTCTTT
d_gene: TRBD2; j_gene: TRBJ2-7; abundance: once; v_gene: TRBV11-3; CDR3aa: CASRLTSGSYEQYF; CDR3nt: TGTGCCAGCAGGCTTACTAGCGGTTCCTACGAGCAGTACTTC
d_gene: TRBD2; j_gene: TRBJ2-7; abundance: -; v_gene: TRBV6-1; CDR3aa: CASRGGLASHEQYF; CDR3nt: TGTGCCAGCAGGGGAGGACTAGCGTCCCACGAGCAGTACTTC
d_gene: -; j_gene: TRBJ1-6; abundance: -; v_gene: TRBV6-5; CDR3aa: CASSYSQGLPISPLHF; CDR3nt: TGTGCCAGCAGTTACTCCCAGGGATTGCCTATTTCACCCCTCCACTTT
d_gene: -; j_gene: TRBJ2-7; abundance: once; v_gene: TRBV28; CDR3aa: CASSPQGAGLTYEQYF; CDR3nt: TGTGCCAGCAGTCCCCAAGGGGCCGGGTTAACCTACGAGCAGTACTTC
d_gene: -; j_gene: TRBJ2-1; abundance: medium-sized; v_gene: TRBV11-3; CDR3aa: CASSLRGNNEQFF; CDR3nt: TGTGCCAGCAGCTTAAGGGGAAACAATGAGCAGTTCTTC
d_gene: TRBD1; j_gene: TRBJ1-4; abundance: -; v_gene: TRBV7-2; CDR3aa: CASSLYRGGQGEKLFF; CDR3nt: TGTGCCAGCAGCTTATACCGGGGGGGACAGGGTGAAAAACTGTTTTTT
d_gene: -; j_gene: TRBJ1-5; abundance: -; v_gene: TRBV28; CDR3aa: CASSWGPDNQPQHF; CDR3nt: TGTGCCAGCAGTTGGGGCCCTGACAATCAGCCCCAGCATTTT
d_gene: -; j_gene: TRBJ2-7; abundance: few; v_gene: TRBV2; CDR3aa: CASRESYEQYF; CDR3nt: TGTGCCAGCAGGGAGTCCTACGAGCAGTACTTC
d_gene: -; j_gene: TRBJ1-2; abundance: -; v_gene: TRBV5-1; CDR3aa: CASRLNRQGYTF; CDR3nt: TGCGCCAGCAGGTTGAACCGTCAGGGCTACACCTTC
d_gene: -; j_gene: TRBJ1-5; abundance: -; v_gene: TRBV2; CDR3aa: CASTPITAGQPQHF; CDR3nt: TGTGCCAGCACCCCCATTACTGCCGGACAGCCCCAGCATTTT
d_gene: -; j_gene: TRBJ2-2; abundance: few; v_gene: TRBV27; CDR3aa: CASSLGVGRPGELFF; CDR3nt: TGTGCCAGCAGTTTAGGCGTTGGGCGTCCCGGGGAGCTGTTTTTT